The 31 T cell receptor beta chains reported below all come from one sample, sequenced in a study of CXCR3-negative and CXCR3-positive naive CD8 T cells. Study findings and constraints: TRB CDR3s were more hydrophobic in CXCR3-positive than in CXCR3-negative naive cells.

Preparation of TRB cDNA libraries relied on 5' RACE carrying UMI labels. With the 5' RACE reads reprocessed, TCRdb shows one record per CDR3 protein and no DNA. In total, the table holds roughly 110,000 distinct CDR3 sequences. Which antigens these TCRs recognize remains unknown. The material sequenced was naive CXCR3+ CD8+ T cells from blood. The subset denotes: CD45RO-CCR7+CD27+CD95- naive CD8+ T cells expressing CXCR3 (TNR3+). These receptors came from a human donor in good health. Some clones in this sample may be carry-over from other donors' samples.

The chain is built from TRBV28 and TRBJ2-3; the TCRdb D gene call, TRBD1, has no DNA to confirm it. This CDR3 has 18 residues. Germline V CDR1 and CDR2: MDHEN, SYDVKM. CDR3 amino acids: CASSLDVGDSVLGDTQYF. Using reference TRBV28 and TRBJ2-3 for the parts outside the CDR3, the full variable domain is DVKVTQSSRYLVKRTGEKVFLECVQDMDHENMFWYRQDPGLGLRLIYFSYDVKMKEKGDIPEGYSVSREKKERFSLILESASTNQTSMYLCASSLDVGDSVLGDTQYFGPGTRLTVL.

J is TRBJ1-2 and V is TRBV13. CDR1 is PRHDT and CDR2 is FYEKMQ in the germline V gene (reference sequence). The CDR3 has 12 residues. CDR3 in amino acids: CASEPRGYGYTF.

This chain joins TRBV10-3 and TRBJ1-2; TCRdb's D call of TRBD1 is untestable without DNA. There are 14 residues in the CDR3. Looked up from germline, CDR1 is ENHRY and CDR2 is SYGVKD. This CDR3 is CAISESFGGEGYTF.

The gene calls are TRBV11-2 and TRBJ2-2; TCRdb names TRBD1, which stays unverified in the absence of DNA. Per germline, CDR1 SGHAT and CDR2 FQNNGV. The CDR3 has 15 amino acids. The CDR3 sequence: CASSLFPGDTGELFF.

This chain uses TRBV13 with TRBJ2-3. CDR3 length: 13 amino acids. The germline V gene has CDR1 PRHDT and CDR2 FYEKMQ (reference sequence). The CDR3 spells CASSFPVTDTQYF.

The gene calls are TRBV7-9 and TRBJ1-1. This CDR3 contains 11 residues. CDR1 is SEHNR and CDR2 is FQNEAQ in the germline V gene (reference sequence). CDR3: CAIILGTEAFF.

V and J are TRBV7-2 and TRBJ2-7. CDR3 size: 13 residues. The germline V gene encodes CDR1 SGHTA and CDR2 FQGNSA. The CDR3 protein is CATQLGSTYEQYF.

This chain links TRBV28 with TRBJ1-5. This CDR3 spans 14 amino acids. Germline-derived CDR1 and CDR2 are MDHEN and SYDVKM. The CDR3 is CASSLYLEGQPQHF.

The rearrangement links TRBV19 to TRBJ2-2; TCRdb outputs TRBD1, but without DNA this stays unchecked. Per germline, CDR1 LNHDA and CDR2 SQIVND (reference sequence). CDR3 length: 13 amino acids. The chain's CDR3 is CATGQGNTGELFF.

The chain uses TRBV4-1 and TRBJ2-3; no DNA is available, so the TRBD1 call from TCRdb remains unchecked. The CDR3 consists of 16 residues. Per the germline V gene, CDR1 is MGHRA and CDR2 is YSYEKL. The CDR3 region is CASSPNPGQGVDTQYF.

The CDR3 region is CASSSPAGLTGELFF. The gene calls are TRBV28 and TRBJ2-2; TCRdb outputs TRBD2, but without DNA this stays unchecked. The CDR3 is 15 residues long. Germline loops: CDR1 MDHEN, CDR2 SYDVKM.

Here the CDR3 reads CAIRGDRADTQYF. The chain combines TRBV10-3 with TRBJ2-3; checking the TCRdb D call of TRBD1 is not possible without DNA. Germline assignment: CDR1 ENHRY and CDR2 SYGVKD. The CDR3 is 13 amino acids.

The chain couples TRBV11-2 to TRBJ2-1; TCRdb's D gene call, TRBD1, goes unchecked for lack of DNA. Germline V CDR1 and CDR2: SGHAT, FQNNGV. The CDR3 totals 15 residues. CDR3 sequence: CAEGGAQGDHNEQFF.

The CDR3 loop reads CASSPPAASTYEQYF. The chain carries TRBV18 and TRBJ2-7. The germline gives CDR1 KGHSH, CDR2 LQKENI. This CDR3 comprises 15 residues. Together with reference TRBV18 and TRBJ2-7, the CDR3 gives the full variable domain: NAGVMQNPRHLVRRRGQEARLRCSPMKGHSHVYWYRQLPEEGLKFMVYLQKENIIDESGMPKERFSAEFPKEGPSILRIQQVVRGDSAAYFCASSPPAASTYEQYFGPGTRLTVT.

The chain employs TRBV7-8 and TRBJ2-7; TCRdb indicates TRBD1, and absent DNA this call remains unverified. Germline CDR1 and CDR2: SGHVS and FQNEAQ. The CDR3 contains 15 residues. The CDR3: CASSLGTGATYEQYF.

The chain uses TRBV7-2 and TRBJ2-7; TCRdb returns TRBD1, unconfirmable since there is no DNA. Germline CDR1 reads SGHTA; CDR2 reads FQGNSA. The length of the CDR3 is 15 residues. The CDR3 sequence: CASSITGTAPIEQYF.

The chain is built from TRBV19 and TRBJ2-7; there is no DNA to check the TCRdb D call of TRBD1. This CDR3 is 16 amino acids long. From germline, CDR1 is LNHDA and CDR2 SQIVND (reference sequence). This chain's CDR3 is CASSLSGLAGSYEQYF.

The chain carries TRBV12-3 or TRBV12-4 and TRBJ2-1; the TRBD1 assignment by TCRdb is unverifiable without DNA. The CDR3 has 15 residues. CDR3: CASQGGGRYYNEQFF.

V and J are TRBV12-5 and TRBJ2-3. The CDR3 contains 15 residues. The germline V gene encodes CDR1 LGHNT and CDR2 FRNRAP. This CDR3 is CASGLRPERTDTQYF. The full variable domain, its missing parts supplied by reference TRBV12-5 and TRBJ2-3, is DARVTQTPRHKVTEMGQEVTMRCQPILGHNTVFWYRQTMMQGLELLAYFRNRAPLDDSGMPKDRFSAEMPDATLATLKIQPSEPRDSAVYFCASGLRPERTDTQYFGPGTRLTVL.

The V and J genes are TRBV4-1 and TRBJ1-2. Per germline, CDR1 MGHRA and CDR2 YSYEKL. The CDR3 is made up of 13 amino acids. The CDR3 loop reads CASSLGARGGYTF.

This chain uses TRBV27 with TRBJ2-1; lacking DNA, the TRBD1 call made by TCRdb goes unchecked. CDR3 length equals 12 residues. The germline V gene encodes CDR1 MNHEY and CDR2 SMNVEV (reference sequence). CDR3 protein: CASMQGSDEQFF.

The chain is built from TRBV25-1 and TRBJ2-7; TCRdb's assignment of TRBD1 cannot be checked, as there is no DNA. This CDR3 has 16 amino acids. The germline CDR1 and CDR2 sequences are MGHDK and SYGVNS. The CDR3 reads CASSDPTDRGRVEQYF.

This chain connects TRBV29-1 to TRBJ1-5; without DNA, the TCRdb call of TRBD1 cannot be checked. Germline-derived CDR1 and CDR2 are SQVTM and ANQGSEA. This CDR3 comprises 12 residues. CDR3 sequence reads: CSVGQGIQPQHF.

The chain recombines TRBV7-9 with TRBJ2-1; TCRdb's D call, TRBD1, is unchecked because there is no DNA. Germline V lookup: CDR1 SEHNR, CDR2 FQNEAQ (reference sequence). The CDR3 runs 16 residues. CDR3 in amino acids: CASSFRYRMGTNEQFF.

The J gene is TRBJ2-7, the V gene TRBV7-9; the D call from TCRdb, TRBD1, cannot be confirmed without DNA. Germline CDR1 SEHNR, CDR2 FQNEAQ (reference sequence). The length of the CDR3 is 18 residues. CDR3 sequence reads: CASSGGTGLTLAGHEQYF.

CDR3 sequence: CASSWDRSYNEQFF. This chain uses TRBV6-5 with TRBJ2-1; there is no DNA to check the TCRdb D call of TRBD1. This CDR3 is 14 amino acids long. CDR1 and CDR2 from the germline V gene are MNHEY and SVGAGI.

The gene calls are TRBV7-9 and TRBJ2-5. Germline CDR1 and CDR2: SEHNR and FQNEAQ (reference sequence). The CDR3 spans 12 residues. The CDR3 here is CASSLLEETQYF. The full variable domain, in which reference TRBV7-9 and TRBJ2-5 provide the parts outside the CDR3, is DTGVSQNPRHKITKRGQNVTFRCDPISEHNRLYWYRQTLGQGPEFLTYFQNEAQLEKSRLLSDRFSAERPKGSFSTLEIQRTEQGDSAMYLCASSLLEETQYFGPGTRLLVL.

The rearrangement uses TRBV14 and TRBJ2-7; without DNA, the TCRdb call of TRBD1 cannot be checked. The CDR3 spans 14 residues. Germline V gene data show CDR1 as SGHDN and CDR2 as FVKESK. CDR3 sequence reads: CASSQGDTPYEQYF.

This chain connects TRBV25-1 to TRBJ1-1; no DNA is available, so the TRBD1 call from TCRdb remains unchecked. Looked up from germline, CDR1 is MGHDK and CDR2 is SYGVNS. This CDR3 region has 16 residues. Here the CDR3 reads CASSEYPGATGTEAFF.

This chain uses TRBV27 with TRBJ2-5; no DNA is available, so the TRBD1 call from TCRdb remains unchecked. There are 15 residues in the CDR3. CDR1 and CDR2 from the germline V gene are MNHEY and SMNVEV (reference sequence). The CDR3 loop is CASSFGTGGIETQYF.

The genes are TRBV7-9 and TRBJ2-7; TCRdb designates TRBD2, a call that cannot be tested without DNA. Per germline, CDR1 SEHNR and CDR2 FQNEAQ (reference sequence). The CDR3 is 14 residues long. The CDR3 spells CASNQALAGGEQYF.